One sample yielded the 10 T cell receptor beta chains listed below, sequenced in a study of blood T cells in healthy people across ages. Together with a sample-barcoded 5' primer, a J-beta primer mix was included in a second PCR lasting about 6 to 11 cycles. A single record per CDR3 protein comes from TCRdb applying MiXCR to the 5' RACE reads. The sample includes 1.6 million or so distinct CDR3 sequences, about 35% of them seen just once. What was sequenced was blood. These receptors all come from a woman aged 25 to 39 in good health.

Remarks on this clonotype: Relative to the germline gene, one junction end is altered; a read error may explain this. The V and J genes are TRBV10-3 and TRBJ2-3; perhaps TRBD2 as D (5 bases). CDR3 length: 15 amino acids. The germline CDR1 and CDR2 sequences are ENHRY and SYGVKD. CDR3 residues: CAVSGVEEAADTQYF. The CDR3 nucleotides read TGTGCCGTCAGTGGGGTAGAGGAGGCTGCAGATACGCAGTATTTT.

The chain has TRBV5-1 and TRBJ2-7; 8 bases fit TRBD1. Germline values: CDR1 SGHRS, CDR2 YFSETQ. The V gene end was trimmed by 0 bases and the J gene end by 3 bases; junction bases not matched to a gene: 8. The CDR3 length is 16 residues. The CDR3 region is CASSLEGAGGCYEQYF. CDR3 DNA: TGCGCCAGCAGCTTGGAAGGGGCAGGGGGCTGCTACGAGCAGTACTTC.

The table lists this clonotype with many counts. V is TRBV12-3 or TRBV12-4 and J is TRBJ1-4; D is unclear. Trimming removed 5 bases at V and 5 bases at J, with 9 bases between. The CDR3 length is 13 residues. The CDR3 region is CASSPGLNEKLFF. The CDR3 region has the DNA TGTGCCAGCAGTCCAGGATTAAATGAAAAACTGTTTTTT.

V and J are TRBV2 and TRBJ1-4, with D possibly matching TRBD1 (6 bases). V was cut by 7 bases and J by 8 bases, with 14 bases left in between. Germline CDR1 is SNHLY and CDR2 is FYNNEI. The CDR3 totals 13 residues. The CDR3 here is CASMGGGKEKLFF. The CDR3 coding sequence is TGTGCCAGCATGGGGGGCGGAAAGGAAAAACTGTTTTTT.

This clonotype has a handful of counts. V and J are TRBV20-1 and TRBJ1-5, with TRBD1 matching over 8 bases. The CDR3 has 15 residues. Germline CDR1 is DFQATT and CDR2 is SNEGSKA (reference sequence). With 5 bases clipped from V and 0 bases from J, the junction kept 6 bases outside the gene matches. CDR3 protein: CSAEQGVNSNQPQHF. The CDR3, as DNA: TGCAGTGCTGAACAGGGGGTCAATAGCAATCAGCCCCAGCATTTT.

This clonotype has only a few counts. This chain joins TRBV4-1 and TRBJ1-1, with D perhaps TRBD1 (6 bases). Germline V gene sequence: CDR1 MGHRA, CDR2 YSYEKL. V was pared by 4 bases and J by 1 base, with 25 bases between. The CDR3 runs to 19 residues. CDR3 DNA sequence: TGCGCCAGCAGCCGAAGCACCTTAGGACCGGGACACAAGAACACTGAAGCTTTCTTT. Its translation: CASSRSTLGPGHKNTEAFF.

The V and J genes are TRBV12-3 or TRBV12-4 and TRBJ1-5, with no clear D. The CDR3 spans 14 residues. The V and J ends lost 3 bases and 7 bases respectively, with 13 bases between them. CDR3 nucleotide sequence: TGTGCCAGCAGTTTGTTCTTGGGGATCCAGCCCCAGCATTTT. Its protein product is CASSLFLGIQPQHF.

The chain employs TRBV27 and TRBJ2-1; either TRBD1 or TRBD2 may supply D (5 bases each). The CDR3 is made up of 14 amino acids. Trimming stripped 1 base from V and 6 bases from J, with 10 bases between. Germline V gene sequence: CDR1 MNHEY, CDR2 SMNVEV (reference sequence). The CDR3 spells CASSLYERGNEQFF. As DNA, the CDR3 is TGTGCCAGCAGTTTATATGAGAGGGGCAATGAGCAGTTCTTC.

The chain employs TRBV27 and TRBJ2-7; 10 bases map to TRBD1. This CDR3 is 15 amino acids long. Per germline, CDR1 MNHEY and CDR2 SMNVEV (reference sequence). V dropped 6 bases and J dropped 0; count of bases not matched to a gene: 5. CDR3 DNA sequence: TGTGCCAGCAGCGTCCGGGACAGGGGCTCCTACGAGCAGTACTTC. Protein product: CASSVRDRGSYEQYF.

The CDR3 reads CVSSQEVPTLRYGYTF. The CDR3 DNA reads TGCGTTAGCAGCCAAGAGGTCCCGACCCTAAGATATGGCTACACCTTC. This rearrangement joins TRBV4-1 to TRBJ1-2; no clear D gene. The CDR3 has 16 amino acids. Looked up from germline, CDR1 is MGHRA and CDR2 is YSYEKL.